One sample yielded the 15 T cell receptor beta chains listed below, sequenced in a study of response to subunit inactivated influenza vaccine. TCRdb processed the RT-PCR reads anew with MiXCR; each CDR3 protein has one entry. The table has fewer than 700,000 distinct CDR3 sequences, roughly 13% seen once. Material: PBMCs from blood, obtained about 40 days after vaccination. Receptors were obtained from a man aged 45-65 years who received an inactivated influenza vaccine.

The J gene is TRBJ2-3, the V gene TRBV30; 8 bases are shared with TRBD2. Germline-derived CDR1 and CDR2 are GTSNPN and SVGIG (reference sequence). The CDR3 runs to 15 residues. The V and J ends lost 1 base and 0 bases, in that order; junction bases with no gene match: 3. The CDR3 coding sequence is TGTGCCTGGAGTGGCACTAGCGGAAGCACAGATACGCAGTATTTT. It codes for CAWSGTSGSTDTQYF.

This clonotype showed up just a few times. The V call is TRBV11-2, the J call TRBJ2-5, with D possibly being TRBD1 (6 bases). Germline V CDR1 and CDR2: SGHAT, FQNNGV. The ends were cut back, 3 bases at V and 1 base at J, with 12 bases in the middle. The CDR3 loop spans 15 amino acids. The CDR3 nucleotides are TGTGCCAGCAGCTTGGCACGACAGGTCCAAGAGACCCAGTACTTC. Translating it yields CASSLARQVQETQYF. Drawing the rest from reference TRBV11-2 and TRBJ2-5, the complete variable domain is EAGVAQSPRYKIIEKRQSVAFWCNPISGHATLYWYQQILGQGPKLLIQFQNNGVVDDSQLPKDRFSAERLKGVDSTLKIQPAKLEDSAVYLCASSLARQVQETQYFGPGTRLLVL.

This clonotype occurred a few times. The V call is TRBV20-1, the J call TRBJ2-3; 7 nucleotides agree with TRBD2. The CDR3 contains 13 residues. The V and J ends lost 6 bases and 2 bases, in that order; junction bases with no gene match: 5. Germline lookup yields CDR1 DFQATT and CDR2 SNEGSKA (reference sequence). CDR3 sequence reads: CSARDYNTDTQYF. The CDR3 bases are TGCAGTGCCCGGGACTACAACACAGATACGCAGTATTTT.

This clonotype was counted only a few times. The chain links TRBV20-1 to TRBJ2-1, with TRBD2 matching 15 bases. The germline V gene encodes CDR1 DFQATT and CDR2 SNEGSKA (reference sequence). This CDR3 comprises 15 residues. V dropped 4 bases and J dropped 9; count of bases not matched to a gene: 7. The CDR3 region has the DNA TGCAGTGCTATCACGGGACTAGCGGGAGGAGGTGAGCAGTTCTTC. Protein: CSAITGLAGGGEQFF.

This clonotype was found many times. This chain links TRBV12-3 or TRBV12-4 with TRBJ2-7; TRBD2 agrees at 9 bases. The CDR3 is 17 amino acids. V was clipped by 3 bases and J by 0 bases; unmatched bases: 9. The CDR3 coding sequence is TGTGCCAGCAGTTTCGGGGCGGGAGGGCTGAGCTCCTACGAGCAGTACTTC. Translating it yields CASSFGAGGLSSYEQYF.

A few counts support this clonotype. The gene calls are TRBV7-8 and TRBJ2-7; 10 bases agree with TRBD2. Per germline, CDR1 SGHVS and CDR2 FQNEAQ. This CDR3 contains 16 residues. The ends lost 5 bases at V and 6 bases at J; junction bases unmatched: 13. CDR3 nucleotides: TGTGCCAGCAGCCAGCGGACTAGCGGTACTATGGGCGAGCAGTACTTC. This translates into CASSQRTSGTMGEQYF.

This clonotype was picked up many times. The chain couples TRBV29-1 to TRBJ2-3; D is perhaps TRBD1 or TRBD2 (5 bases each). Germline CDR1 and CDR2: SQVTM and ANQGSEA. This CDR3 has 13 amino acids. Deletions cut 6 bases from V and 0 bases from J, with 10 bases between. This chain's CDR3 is CSVKGRSTDTQYF. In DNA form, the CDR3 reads TGCAGCGTCAAGGGACGGAGCACAGATACGCAGTATTTT.

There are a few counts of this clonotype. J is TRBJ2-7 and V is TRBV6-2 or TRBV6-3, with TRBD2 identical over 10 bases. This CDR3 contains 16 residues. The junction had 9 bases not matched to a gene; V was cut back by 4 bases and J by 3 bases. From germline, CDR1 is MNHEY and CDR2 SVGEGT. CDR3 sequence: CASSSTGASGSYEQYF. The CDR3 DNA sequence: TGTGCCAGCAGTTCCACCGGGGCTAGCGGGAGCTACGAGCAGTACTTC.

CDR3: CASSPESGQGLSYEQYF. CDR3 nucleotide sequence: TGCGCCAGCAGCCCGGAGAGTGGACAGGGACTGTCCTACGAGCAGTACTTC. V and J are TRBV4-1 and TRBJ2-7; TRBD1 agrees at 8 bases. Per germline, CDR1 MGHRA and CDR2 YSYEKL. V shed 4 bases and J 1 base; nucleotides not matched to a gene: 12. CDR3 length: 17 amino acids.

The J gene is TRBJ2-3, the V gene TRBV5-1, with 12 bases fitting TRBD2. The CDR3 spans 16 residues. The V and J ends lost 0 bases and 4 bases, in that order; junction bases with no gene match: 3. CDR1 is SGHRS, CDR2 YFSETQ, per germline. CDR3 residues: CASSLELAGGPDTQYF. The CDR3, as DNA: TGCGCCAGCAGCTTGGAGCTAGCGGGGGGGCCAGATACGCAGTATTTT.

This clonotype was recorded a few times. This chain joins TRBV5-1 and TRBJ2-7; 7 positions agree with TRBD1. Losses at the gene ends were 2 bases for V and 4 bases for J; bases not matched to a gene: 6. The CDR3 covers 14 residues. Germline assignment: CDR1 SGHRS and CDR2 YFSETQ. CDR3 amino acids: CASSLTGVEYEQYF. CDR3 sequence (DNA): TGCGCCAGCAGCTTAACAGGGGTGGAGTACGAGCAGTACTTC.

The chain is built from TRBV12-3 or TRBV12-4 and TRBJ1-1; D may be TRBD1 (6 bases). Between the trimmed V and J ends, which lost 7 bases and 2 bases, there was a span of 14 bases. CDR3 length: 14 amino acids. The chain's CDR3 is CASTWRGANTEAFF. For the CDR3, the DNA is TGTGCCAGCACTTGGAGGGGGGCCAACACTGAAGCTTTCTTT.

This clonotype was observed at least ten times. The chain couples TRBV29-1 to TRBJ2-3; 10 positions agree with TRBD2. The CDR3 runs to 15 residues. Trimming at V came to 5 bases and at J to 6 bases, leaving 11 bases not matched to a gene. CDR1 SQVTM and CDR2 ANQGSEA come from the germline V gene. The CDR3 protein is CSVRLTSGSPDTQYF. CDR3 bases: TGCAGCGTTAGGTTGACTAGCGGGTCCCCGGATACGCAGTATTTT.

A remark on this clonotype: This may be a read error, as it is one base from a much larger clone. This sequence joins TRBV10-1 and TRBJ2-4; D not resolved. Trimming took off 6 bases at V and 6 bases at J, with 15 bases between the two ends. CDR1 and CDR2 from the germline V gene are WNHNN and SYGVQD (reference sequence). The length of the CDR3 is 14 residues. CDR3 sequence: CASSPKTVGNIQYF. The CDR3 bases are TGCGCCAGCAGCCCCAAGACGGTGGGAAACATTCAGTACTTC.

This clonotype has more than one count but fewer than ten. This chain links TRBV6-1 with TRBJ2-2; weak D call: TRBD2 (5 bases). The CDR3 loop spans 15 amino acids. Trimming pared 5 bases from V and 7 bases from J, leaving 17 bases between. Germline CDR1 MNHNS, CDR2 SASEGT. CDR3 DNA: TGTGCCAGCAGTACGGGGTTGTTGAGTAGCGGGGAGCTGTTTTTT. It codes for CASSTGLLSSGELFF.